This T cell receptor beta chain was identified during a study of blood T cell repertoires in COVID-19. Study background: The study drew acute and convalescent COVID-19 samples from the United States, Italy and Spain.

The assay was immunoSEQ multiplex PCR, and TCRdb's table has in-frame clones only and misses some. In the table there are roughly 290,000 clones, 70% to 90% of which are singletons. V lost 3 bases to trimming and J lost 1 base; unmatched junction nucleotides: 4. This CDR3 has 16 residues. Germline lookup yields CDR1 KGHDR and CDR2 SFDVKD. This clone has a single count. Specimen: peripheral blood. The TCR was taken from an older woman with acute or convalescent COVID-19. The V gene is TRBV24-1, the J gene TRBJ1-5; 8 bases align to TRBD1. The CDR3 DNA reads TGTGCCACCAGTGATCGGACAGGGCCGAGCAATCAGCCCCAGCATTTT. Translated: CATSDRTGPSNQPQHF.